This TCR beta chain was identified in a study of blood T cell repertoires in COVID-19 (TCRdb year 2020). Regarding the research as a whole: For ImmuneRACE Cohort 3, a participant was defined as recovered based on two consecutive negative NP/OP PCR tests, clearance by a healthcare professional, or resolution of symptoms. The samples were drawn from the first 160 participants of the ongoing ImmuneRACE study and from more than 1,000 subjects provided by 6 global collaborators. The collaborator samples originated in the United States, Italy and Spain and spanned the acute and convalescent phases of COVID-19. Where available, HLA class I and class II types were taken from metadata supplied by the sample provider and were not determined by assay-based typing. A de-identified subject ID, COVID-19 status, age in years and sex were almost always included in the sample metadata. A freely available public database, intended as a resource for researchers studying the immune response to SARS-CoV-2, is where the repertoires were released. The dataset comprised deeply sampled blood TCRbeta repertoires from subjects exposed to, actively infected with, or recovered from COVID-19. The prospective study material was composed of cDNA or gDNA derived from T cells, B-cell-depleted T cells, or PBMCs. Findings and caveats that apply to the study as a whole: The quantity of clinical and demographic metadata differed by source and by participant and was supplied without curation.

In the prospective study, participants were roughly 18 to 100 years old, resided in 24 geographic areas of the United States, and were enrolled through a virtual design. To assign participants to cohorts, the prospective study relied on clinical history that participants themselves reported in a screening survey and a study questionnaire. In the prospective study, whole blood, serum and a nasopharyngeal or oropharyngeal swab were collected from each participant by mobile phlebotomists. Over a roughly 2-month period, participants in the prospective study had the option of providing additional blood draws and questionnaires. Before DNA extraction, prospective study blood samples were shipped either frozen or at room temperature. Remarks on this clone: Its recognized antigen is unknown. Base qualities are missing; no much larger clone stands one base away.

The germline V gene specifies MNHEY as CDR1 and SVGAGI as CDR2. The CDR3 covers 15 residues, taking in both the cysteine and the phenylalanine. The read is trimmed to its CDR3 DNA, 45 bases read in frame from base 1. V is reduced by 6 bases and J by 0 bases, leaving a spacing of 13 bases between them. TCRbeta CDR3 regions were amplified from genomic DNA by means of the immunoSEQ Assay, a bias-controlled multiplex PCR. The source study handled its data this way. The number of nucleated cells in each sample was estimated from the amplification of reference gene primers within the assay. To quantify the absolute abundance of each unique TCRbeta CDR3 rearrangement, sequence reads were collapsed and filtered. Productive Simpson clonality was computed per sample as the square root of Simpson's diversity index over productive rearrangements. TCRdb mirrors the immuneACCESS table, restricted to in-frame sequences. Some clones are absent from its copies; in checked studies, under half trace to an unresolved V gene, and the reason for the others is unknown. The DNA gave D and trimming, while V, J and clone size come from that table. The sample profile shows hundreds of thousands of clones; approximately 87% of them were found once. The ten largest clones capture 3.1% of the sample.

This clonotype originated in a woman aged 45-60 years in a cohort exposed to, infected with or recovered from COVID-19 (not recorded which). What was sequenced was PBMCs or T cells enriched from blood (not recorded which). The sequence links TRBV6-5 to TRBJ2-3; TRBD1 is perhaps the D gene, given 5 matching bases. The CDR3 in this case is CASRSNRQSTDTQYF. The DNA sequence reads TGTGCCAGCAGATCAAACCGACAGAGCACAGATACGCAGTATTTT.